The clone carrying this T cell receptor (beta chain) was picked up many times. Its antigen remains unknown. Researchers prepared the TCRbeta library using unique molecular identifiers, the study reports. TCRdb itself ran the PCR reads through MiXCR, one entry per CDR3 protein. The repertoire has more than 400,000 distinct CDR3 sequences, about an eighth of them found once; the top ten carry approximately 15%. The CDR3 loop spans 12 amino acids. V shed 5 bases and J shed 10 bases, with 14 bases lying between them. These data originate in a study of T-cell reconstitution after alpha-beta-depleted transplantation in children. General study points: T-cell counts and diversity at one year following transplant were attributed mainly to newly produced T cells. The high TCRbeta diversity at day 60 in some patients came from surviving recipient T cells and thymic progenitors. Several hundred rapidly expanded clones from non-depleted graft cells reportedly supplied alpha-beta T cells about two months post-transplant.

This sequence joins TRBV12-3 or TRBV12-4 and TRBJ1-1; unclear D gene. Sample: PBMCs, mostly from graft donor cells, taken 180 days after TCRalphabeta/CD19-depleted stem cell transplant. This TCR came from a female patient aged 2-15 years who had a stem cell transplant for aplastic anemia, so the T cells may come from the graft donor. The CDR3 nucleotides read TGTGCCAGCAGTGCCGGCAAAGTGGTAGCTTTCTTT. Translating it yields CASSAGKVVAFF.